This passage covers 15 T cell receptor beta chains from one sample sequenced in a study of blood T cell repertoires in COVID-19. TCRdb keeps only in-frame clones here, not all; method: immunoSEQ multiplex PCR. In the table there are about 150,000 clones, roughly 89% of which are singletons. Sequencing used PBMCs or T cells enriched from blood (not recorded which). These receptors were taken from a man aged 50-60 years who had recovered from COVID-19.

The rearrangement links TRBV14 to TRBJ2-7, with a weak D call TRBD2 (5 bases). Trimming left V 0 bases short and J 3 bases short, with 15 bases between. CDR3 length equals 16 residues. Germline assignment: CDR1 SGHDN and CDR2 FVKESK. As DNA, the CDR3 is TGTGCCAGCAGCCAAGACCCCCGGGAAGCCTTCTACGAGCAGTACGTC. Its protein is CASSQDPREAFYEQYV.

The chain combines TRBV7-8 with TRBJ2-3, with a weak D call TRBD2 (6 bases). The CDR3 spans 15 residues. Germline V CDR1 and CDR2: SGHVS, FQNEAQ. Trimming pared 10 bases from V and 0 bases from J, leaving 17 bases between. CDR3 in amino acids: CATRGRDSSTDTQYF. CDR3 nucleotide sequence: TGTGCCACGCGGGGAAGGGACTCGAGCACAGATACGCAGTATTTT.

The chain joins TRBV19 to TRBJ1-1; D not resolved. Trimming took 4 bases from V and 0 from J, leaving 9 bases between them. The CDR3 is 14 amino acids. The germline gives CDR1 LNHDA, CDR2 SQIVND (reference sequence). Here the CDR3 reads CASSTRRMNTEAFF. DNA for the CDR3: TGTGCCAGTAGTACTCGCAGGATGAACACTGAAGCTTTCTTT.

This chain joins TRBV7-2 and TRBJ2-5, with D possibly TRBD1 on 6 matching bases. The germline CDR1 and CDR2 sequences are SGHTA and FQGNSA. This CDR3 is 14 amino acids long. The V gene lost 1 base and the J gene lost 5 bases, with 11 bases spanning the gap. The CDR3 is CASSLVAGAETQYF. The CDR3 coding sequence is TGTGCCAGCAGCTTAGTGGCAGGGGCGGAGACCCAGTACTTC.

The CDR3, as DNA: TGCGCCAGCAGCTTGGGACTAGCGGGGGGAAGAGAGACCCAGTACTTC. It specifies CASSLGLAGGRETQYF. The chain employs TRBV5-1 and TRBJ2-5, with TRBD2 matching over 13 bases. The germline V gene has CDR1 SGHRS and CDR2 YFSETQ. CDR3 length: 16 amino acids. J was trimmed by 4 bases and V by 0 bases; bases with no gene match: 3. Combining the CDR3 with reference TRBV5-1 and TRBJ2-5 gives the whole variable domain KAGVTQTPRYLIKTRGQQVTLSCSPISGHRSVSWYQQTPGQGLQFLFEYFSETQRNKGNFPGRFSGRQFSNSRSEMNVSTLELGDSALYLCASSLGLAGGRETQYFGPGTRLLVL.

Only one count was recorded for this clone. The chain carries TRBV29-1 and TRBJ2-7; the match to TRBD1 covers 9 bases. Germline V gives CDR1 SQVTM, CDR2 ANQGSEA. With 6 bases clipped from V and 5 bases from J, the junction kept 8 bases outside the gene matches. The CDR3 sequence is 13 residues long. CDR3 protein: CSVTGTGSHEQYF. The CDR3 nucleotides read TGCAGCGTCACCGGGACAGGGTCCCACGAGCAGTACTTC.

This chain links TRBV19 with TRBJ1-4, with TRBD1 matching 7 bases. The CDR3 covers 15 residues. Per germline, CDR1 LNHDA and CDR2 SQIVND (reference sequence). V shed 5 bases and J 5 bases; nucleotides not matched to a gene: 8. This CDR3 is CASSGGTELNEKLFF. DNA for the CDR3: TGTGCCAGTAGTGGGGGGACAGAACTAAATGAAAAACTGTTTTTT.

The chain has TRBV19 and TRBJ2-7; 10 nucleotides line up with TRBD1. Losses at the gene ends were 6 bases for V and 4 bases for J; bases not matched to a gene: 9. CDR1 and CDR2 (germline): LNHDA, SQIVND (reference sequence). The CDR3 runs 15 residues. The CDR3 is CASRLSGTGEYEQYF. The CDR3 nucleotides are TGTGCCAGTAGACTATCCGGGACAGGGGAGTACGAGCAGTACTTC.

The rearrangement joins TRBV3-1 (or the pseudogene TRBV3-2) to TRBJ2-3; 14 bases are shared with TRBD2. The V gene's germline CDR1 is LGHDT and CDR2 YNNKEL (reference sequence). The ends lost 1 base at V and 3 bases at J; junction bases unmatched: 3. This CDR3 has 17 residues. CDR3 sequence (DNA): TGTGCCAGCAGCCAAGGGACTAGCGGGGGGCGAACAGATACGCAGTATTTT. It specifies CASSQGTSGGRTDTQYF.

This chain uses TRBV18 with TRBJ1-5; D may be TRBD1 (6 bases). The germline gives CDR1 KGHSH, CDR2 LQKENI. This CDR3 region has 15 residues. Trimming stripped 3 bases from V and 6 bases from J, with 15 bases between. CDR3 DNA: TGTGCCAGCTCACCCTCAGGGGCGGTTGGTCAGCCCCAGCATTTT. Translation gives CASSPSGAVGQPQHF.

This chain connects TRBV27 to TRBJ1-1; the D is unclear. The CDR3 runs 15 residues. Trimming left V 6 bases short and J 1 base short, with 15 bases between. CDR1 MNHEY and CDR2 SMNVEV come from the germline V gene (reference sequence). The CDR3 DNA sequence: TGTGCCAGCAGACCCTACTCTCCGAGGAACACTGAAGCTTTCTTT. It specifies CASRPYSPRNTEAFF.

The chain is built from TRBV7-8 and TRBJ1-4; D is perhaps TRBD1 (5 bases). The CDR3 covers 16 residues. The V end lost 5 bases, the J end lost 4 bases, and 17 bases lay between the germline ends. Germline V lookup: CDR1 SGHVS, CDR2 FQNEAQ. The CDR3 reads CASSRGWGGGNEKLFF. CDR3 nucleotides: TGTGCCAGCAGCCGAGGGTGGGGGGGAGGTAATGAAAAACTGTTTTTT.

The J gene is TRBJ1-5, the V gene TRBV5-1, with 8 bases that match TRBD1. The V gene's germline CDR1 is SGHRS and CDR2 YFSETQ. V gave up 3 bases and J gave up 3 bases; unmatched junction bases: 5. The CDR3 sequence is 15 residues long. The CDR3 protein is CASSSTGGFNQPQHF. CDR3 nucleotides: TGCGCCAGCAGCTCTACAGGGGGTTTCAATCAGCCCCAGCATTTT.

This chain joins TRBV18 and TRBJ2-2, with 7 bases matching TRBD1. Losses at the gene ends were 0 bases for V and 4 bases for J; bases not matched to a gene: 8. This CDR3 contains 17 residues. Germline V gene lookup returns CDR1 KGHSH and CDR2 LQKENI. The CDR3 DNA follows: TGTGCCAGCTCACCACCGCTGAAGGGGGCGGGCACCGGGGAGCTGTTTTTT. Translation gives CASSPPLKGAGTGELFF.

CDR3 residues: CASSPFNLQGIDFSNEQFF. The CDR3 DNA is TGTGCCAGCAGTCCCTTTAATTTACAGGGGATAGATTTCAGTAATGAGCAGTTCTTC. J is TRBJ2-1 and V is TRBV27, with 7 bases fitting TRBD1. Germline V gives CDR1 MNHEY, CDR2 SMNVEV (reference sequence). The CDR3 is made up of 19 amino acids. Germline trimming cut 5 bases from V and 7 bases from J; bases unmatched to any gene: 23.